This T cell receptor beta chain is drawn from a study of blood T cell repertoires in COVID-19. Turning to the study itself: Samples taken during acute and convalescent COVID-19 were collected in the United States, Italy and Spain. In each case, the material was cDNA or gDNA derived from T cells, B-cell-depleted T cells, or PBMCs.

Trimming pared 0 bases from V and 14 bases from J, leaving 16 bases between. Germline CDR1 and CDR2: SEHNR and FQNEAQ (reference sequence). CDR3 length equals 13 residues. In the original workflow: Amplifying reference gene primers gave estimates of nucleated cell counts. Profiling relied on immunoSEQ multiplex PCR, and the TCRdb table lists in-frame clones only, not all of them. V, J and clone size derive from that table, while D and trimming were established from the DNA sequence. Among around 75,000 clones listed, 79% were seen once. The specimen sequenced was peripheral blood. The source is a woman over 75 with active or convalescent COVID-19. The chain employs TRBV7-9 and TRBJ1-1; no definite D call. In DNA, the CDR3 is TGTGCCAGCAGCTTAGCGCAGGAAGGCCAGCTGTTCTTT. This encodes CASSLAQEGQLFF.